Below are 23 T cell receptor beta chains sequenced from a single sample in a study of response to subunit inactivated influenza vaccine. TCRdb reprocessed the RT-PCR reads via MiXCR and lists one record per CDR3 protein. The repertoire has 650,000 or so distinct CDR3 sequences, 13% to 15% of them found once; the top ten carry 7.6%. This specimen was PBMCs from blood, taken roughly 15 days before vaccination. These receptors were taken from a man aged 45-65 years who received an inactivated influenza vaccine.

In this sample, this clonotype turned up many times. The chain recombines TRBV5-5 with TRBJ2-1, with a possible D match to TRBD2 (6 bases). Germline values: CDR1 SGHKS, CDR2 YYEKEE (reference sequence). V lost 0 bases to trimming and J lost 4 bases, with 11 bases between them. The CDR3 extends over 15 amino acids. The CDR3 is CASSLDSGDYNEQFF. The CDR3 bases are TGTGCCAGCAGCTTGGATAGCGGTGATTACAATGAGCAGTTCTTC.

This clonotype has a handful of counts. Written as DNA, the CDR3 is TGCAGTGCTACCTGGACTAGGGGATCCTACGAGCAGTACTTC. It is translated as CSATWTRGSYEQYF. The genes are TRBV20-1 and TRBJ2-7; TRBD2 aligns across 7 bases. In germline, CDR1 is DFQATT, CDR2 SNEGSKA (reference sequence). Trimming cost V 4 bases and J 1 base; bases outside gene matches: 7. The length of the CDR3 is 14 residues.

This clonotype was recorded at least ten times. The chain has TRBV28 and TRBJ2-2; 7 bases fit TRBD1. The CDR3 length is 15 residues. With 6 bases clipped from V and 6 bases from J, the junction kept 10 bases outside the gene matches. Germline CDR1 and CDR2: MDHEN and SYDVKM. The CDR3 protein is CASSKMTGLSGELFF. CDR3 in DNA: TGTGCCAGCAGCAAGATGACAGGGTTGTCCGGGGAGCTGTTTTTT.

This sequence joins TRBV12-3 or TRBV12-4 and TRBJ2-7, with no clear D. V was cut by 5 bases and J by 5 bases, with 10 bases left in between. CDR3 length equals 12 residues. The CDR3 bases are TGTGCCAGCAGTCCAGGCCGGCACGAGCAGTACTTC. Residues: CASSPGRHEQYF.

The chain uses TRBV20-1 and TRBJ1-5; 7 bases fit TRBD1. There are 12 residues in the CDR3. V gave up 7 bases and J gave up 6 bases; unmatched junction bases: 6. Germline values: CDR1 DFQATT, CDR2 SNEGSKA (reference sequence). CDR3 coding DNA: TGCAGTGGCTGGGACAGCGGTCAGCCCCAGCATTTT. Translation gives CSGWDSGQPQHF.

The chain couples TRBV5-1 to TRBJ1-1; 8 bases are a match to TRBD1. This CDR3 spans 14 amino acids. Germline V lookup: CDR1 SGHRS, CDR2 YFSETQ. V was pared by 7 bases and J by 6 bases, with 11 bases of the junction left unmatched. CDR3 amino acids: CASRGQGARAEAFF. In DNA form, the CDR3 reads TGCGCCAGCCGGGGGCAGGGGGCGAGGGCTGAAGCTTTCTTT.

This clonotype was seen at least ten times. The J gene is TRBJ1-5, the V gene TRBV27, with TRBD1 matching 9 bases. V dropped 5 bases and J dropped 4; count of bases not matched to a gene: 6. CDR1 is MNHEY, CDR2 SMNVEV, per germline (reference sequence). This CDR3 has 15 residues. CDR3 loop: CASSQGQGRNQPQHF. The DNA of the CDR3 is TGTGCCAGCAGTCAGGGACAGGGCAGGAATCAGCCCCAGCATTTT.

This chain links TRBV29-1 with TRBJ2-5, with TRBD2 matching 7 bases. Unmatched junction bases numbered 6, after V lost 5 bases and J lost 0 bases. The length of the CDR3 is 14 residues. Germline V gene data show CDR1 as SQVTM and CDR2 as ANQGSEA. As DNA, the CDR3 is TGCAGCGTTAAGACTAGCTATGACCAAGAGACCCAGTACTTC. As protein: CSVKTSYDQETQYF.

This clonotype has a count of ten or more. The CDR3 region is CASSLAGYGNTIYF. Written as DNA, the CDR3 is TGCGCCAGCAGCTTGGCTGGGTACGGAAACACCATATATTTT. The chain recombines TRBV5-1 with TRBJ1-3; no definite D call. From germline, CDR1 is SGHRS and CDR2 YFSETQ. The CDR3 has 14 residues. The V gene lost 0 bases and the J gene lost 4 bases, with 8 bases spanning the gap.

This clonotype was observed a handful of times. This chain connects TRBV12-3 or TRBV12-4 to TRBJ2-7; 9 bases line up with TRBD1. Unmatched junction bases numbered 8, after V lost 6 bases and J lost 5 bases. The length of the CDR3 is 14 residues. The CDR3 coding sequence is TGTGCCAGCAGGCGTGGGACAGGGTTCCACGAGCAGTACTTC. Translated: CASRRGTGFHEQYF.

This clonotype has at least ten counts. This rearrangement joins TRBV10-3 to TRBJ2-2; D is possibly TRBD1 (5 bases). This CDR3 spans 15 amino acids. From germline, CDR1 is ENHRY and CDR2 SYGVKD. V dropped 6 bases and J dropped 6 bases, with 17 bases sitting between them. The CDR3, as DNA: TGTGCCATCAGCGATACAGGTCGGAGCGCCGGGGAGCTGTTTTTT. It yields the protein CAISDTGRSAGELFF.

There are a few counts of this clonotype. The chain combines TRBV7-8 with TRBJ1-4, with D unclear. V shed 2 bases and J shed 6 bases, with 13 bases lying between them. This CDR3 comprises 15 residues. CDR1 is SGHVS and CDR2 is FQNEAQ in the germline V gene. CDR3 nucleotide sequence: TGTGCCAGCAGCTTAACTCGCCCTGAAGATGAAAAACTGTTTTTT. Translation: CASSLTRPEDEKLFF.

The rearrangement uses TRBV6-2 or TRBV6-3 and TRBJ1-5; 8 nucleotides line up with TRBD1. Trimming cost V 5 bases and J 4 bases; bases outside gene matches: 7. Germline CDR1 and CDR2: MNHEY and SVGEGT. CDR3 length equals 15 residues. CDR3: CASSPTGAGNQPQHF. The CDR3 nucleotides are TGTGCCAGCAGTCCGACAGGGGCTGGGAATCAGCCCCAGCATTTT.

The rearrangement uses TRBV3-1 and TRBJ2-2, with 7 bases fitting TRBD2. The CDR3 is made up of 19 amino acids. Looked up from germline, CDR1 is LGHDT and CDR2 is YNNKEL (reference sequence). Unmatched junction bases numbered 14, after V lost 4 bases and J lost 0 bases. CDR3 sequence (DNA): TGTGCCAGCAGCCCCAGGGTACTAGCGAGGGGCCCGAACACCGGGGAGCTGTTTTTT. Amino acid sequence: CASSPRVLARGPNTGELFF. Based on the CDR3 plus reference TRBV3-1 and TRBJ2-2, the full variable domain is DTAVSQTPKYLVTQMGNDKSIKCEQNLGHDTMYWYKQDSKKFLKIMFSYNNKELIINETVPNRFSPKSPDKAHLNLHINSLELGDSAVYFCASSPRVLARGPNTGELFFGEGSRLTVL.

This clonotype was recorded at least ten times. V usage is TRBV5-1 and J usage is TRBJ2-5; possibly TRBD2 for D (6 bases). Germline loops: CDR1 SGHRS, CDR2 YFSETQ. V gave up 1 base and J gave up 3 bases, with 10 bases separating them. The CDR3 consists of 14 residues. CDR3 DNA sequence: TGCGCCAGCAGCTTGTTCGGGGGAGAAGAGACCCAGTACTTC. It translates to CASSLFGGEETQYF.

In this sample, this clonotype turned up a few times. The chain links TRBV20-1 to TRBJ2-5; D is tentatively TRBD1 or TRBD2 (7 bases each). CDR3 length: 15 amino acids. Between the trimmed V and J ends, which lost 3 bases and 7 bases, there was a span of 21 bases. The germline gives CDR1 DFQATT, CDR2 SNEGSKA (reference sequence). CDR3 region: CSASPATGREGTQYF. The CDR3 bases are TGCAGTGCTAGTCCCGCGACAGGGAGGGAAGGGACCCAGTACTTC.

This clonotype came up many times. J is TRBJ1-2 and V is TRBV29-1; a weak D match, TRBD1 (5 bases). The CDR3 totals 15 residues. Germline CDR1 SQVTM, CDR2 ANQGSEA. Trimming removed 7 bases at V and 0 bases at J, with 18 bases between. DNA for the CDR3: TGCAGCGCCCTACACCCAGACAGATCTAACTATGGCTACACCTTC. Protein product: CSALHPDRSNYGYTF. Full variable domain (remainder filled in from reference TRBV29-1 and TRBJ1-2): SAVISQKPSRDICQRGTSLTIQCQVDSQVTMMFWYRQQPGQSLTLIATANQGSEATYESGFVIDKFPISRPNLTFSTLTVSNMSPEDSSIYLCSALHPDRSNYGYTFGSGTRLTVV.

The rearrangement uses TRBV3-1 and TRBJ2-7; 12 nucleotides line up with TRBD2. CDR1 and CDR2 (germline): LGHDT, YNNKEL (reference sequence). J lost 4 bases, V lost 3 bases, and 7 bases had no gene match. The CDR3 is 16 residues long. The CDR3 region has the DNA TGTGCCAGCAGCCAGACCTCGGGACTAGCGGGTTACGAGCAGTACTTC. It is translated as CASSQTSGLAGYEQYF.

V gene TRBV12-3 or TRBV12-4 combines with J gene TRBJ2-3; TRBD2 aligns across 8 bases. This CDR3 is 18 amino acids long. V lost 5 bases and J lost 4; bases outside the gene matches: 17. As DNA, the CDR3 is TGTGCCAGCAGTACACAGGCCCCAAGCGGGGGTGGTGCAGATACGCAGTATTTT. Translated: CASSTQAPSGGGADTQYF.

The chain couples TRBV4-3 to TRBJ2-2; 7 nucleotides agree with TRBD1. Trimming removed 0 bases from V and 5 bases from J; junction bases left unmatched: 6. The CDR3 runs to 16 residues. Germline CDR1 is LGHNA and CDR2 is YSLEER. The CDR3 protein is CASSQDQAGGTGELFF. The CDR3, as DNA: TGCGCCAGCAGCCAAGATCAGGCAGGGGGAACCGGGGAGCTGTTTTTT.

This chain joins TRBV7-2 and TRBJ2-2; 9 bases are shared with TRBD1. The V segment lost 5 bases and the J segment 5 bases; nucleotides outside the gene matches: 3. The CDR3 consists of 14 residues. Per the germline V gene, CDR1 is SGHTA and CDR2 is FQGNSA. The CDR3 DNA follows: TGTGCCAGCAGCGAACAGGGGGCGACCGGGGAGCTGTTTTTT. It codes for CASSEQGATGELFF.

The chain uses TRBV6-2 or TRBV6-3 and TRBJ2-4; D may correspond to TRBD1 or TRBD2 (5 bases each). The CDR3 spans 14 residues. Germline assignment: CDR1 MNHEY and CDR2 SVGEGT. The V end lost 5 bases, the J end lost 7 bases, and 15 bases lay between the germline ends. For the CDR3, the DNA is TGTGCCAGCAGTCAGGGTCACCCGGGGAACATTCAGTACTTC. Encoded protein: CASSQGHPGNIQYF.

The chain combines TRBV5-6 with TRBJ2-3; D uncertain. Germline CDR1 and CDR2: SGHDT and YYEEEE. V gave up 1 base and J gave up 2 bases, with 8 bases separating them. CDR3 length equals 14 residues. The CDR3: CASSLTEITDTQYF. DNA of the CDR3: TGTGCCAGCAGCTTGACTGAGATCACAGATACGCAGTATTTT.